This TCR beta chain was found in a study of shared T cell receptors in the human thymus. The CDR3 runs to 18 residues. CDR1 and CDR2 from the germline V gene are GTSNPN and SVGIG (reference sequence). Trimming removed 1 base from V and 0 bases from J, with 19 bases in between. Sequencing was performed with immunoSEQ multiplex PCR; in TCRdb, only in-frame clones are kept and a portion is missing. The data contain 500,000 to 550,000 clones, around 78% of them singletons. This clone was seen a single time. These data were also filed under a second study, of human thymus T cells. As that report states: Having surgery to correct congenital heart defects, healthy Finnish infants acted as the donors. Thymus was obtained from resections taken during corrective heart surgery. Highly overlapping thymic repertoires among unrelated individuals were reported in related research.

Sample: thymocytes. This chain uses TRBV30 with TRBJ2-4; a weak D match, TRBD1 (5 bases). The receptor was derived from a boy under two years old with a congenital heart defect. The CDR3 sequence is CAWSARSRQPLAKNIQYF. Written as DNA, the CDR3 is TGTGCCTGGAGTGCTCGATCTCGACAGCCGCTAGCCAAAAACATTCAGTACTTC. The full variable domain, completed using reference TRBV30 and TRBJ2-4, is SQTIHQWPATLVQPVGSPLSLECTVEGTSNPNLYWYRQAAGRGLQLLFYSVGIGQISSEVPQNLSASRPQDRQFILSSKKLLLSDSGFYLCAWSARSRQPLAKNIQYFGAGTRLSVL.